This T cell receptor beta chain stems from a study of blood T cells in healthy people across ages. General study points: Observed TCR beta diversity per million T cells went down as age went up. This fall followed a roughly linear course with age.

This CDR3 has 14 amino acids. Germline V lookup: CDR1 DFQATT, CDR2 SNEGSKA (reference sequence). Trimming shortened V by 2 bases and J by 3 bases, and 11 bases separated the two germline ends. A second PCR of 7 to 11 cycles used a sample-barcoded 5' primer and a J-beta primer mix. TCRdb itself ran the 5' RACE reads through MiXCR, one entry per CDR3 protein. The sample has around 1,800,000 distinct CDR3 sequences, around 42% seen once; the top ten hold under 30%. About this clonotype: Its antigen remains unknown.

This chain links TRBV20-1 with TRBJ2-1; D remains ambiguous. The origin of this receptor is a human donor in good health. Sample: blood. The CDR3: CSARMAGIYNEQFF. The CDR3 bases are TGCAGTGCTAGAATGGCAGGTATCTACAATGAGCAGTTCTTC.